These 2 T cell receptor beta chains were sequenced from one sample in a study of vaccination and CD4 T cells after COVID-19. Sequence data for DNA of cultured CD4+ T cells were generated by the Oncomine TCR Beta short-read assay. Genomic DNA from cultured CD4+ T cells was extracted. Via MiXCR, TCRdb re-called the PCR reads, giving one row per CDR3 protein. Among some 7,000 distinct CDR3 sequences, around 34% were seen once, and the ten largest hold roughly 11%. As for treatment: roughly ten-day PBMC culture with coronavirus spike peptide pools or control peptides (ViraFEST assay). Prior to the COVID-19 pandemic (2011-2018), the unexposed donor's CD4+ T cells were collected. These receptors' targets are unknown. Sequences were obtained from CD4+ T cells from blood, cultured in vitro. Receptor source: a human donor in good health.

This chain uses TRBV29-1 with TRBJ1-2; D unclear. The CDR3 runs 12 residues. Germline values: CDR1 SQVTM, CDR2 ANQGSEA. Trimming took off 7 bases at V and 0 bases at J, with 9 bases between the two ends. The CDR3 sequence: CSAAEANYGYTF. The CDR3 DNA sequence: TGCAGCGCAGCGGAAGCTAACTATGGCTACACCTTC.

The V and J genes are TRBV9 and TRBJ1-2, with D hard to call. The ends were cut back, 2 bases at V and 2 bases at J, with 7 bases in the middle. CDR3 length: 13 amino acids. The V gene's germline CDR1 is SGDLS and CDR2 YYNGEE. CDR3 coding DNA: TGTGCCAGCAGCGTGACGCAGAACTATGGCTACACCTTC. Translated, it gives CASSVTQNYGYTF.